The 24 T cell receptor beta chains presented below share a single source sample, sequenced in a study of early T cells in non-severe SARS-CoV-2 infection. TCRdb re-derived calls from the 5' RACE reads in MiXCR, one entry per CDR3 protein. The repertoire consists of 100,000 to 150,000 distinct CDR3 sequences, with 15% occurring once and the leading ten covering roughly 22%. Source material: whole blood. The receptor source for this set is an adult who was a healthcare worker with PCR-confirmed SARS-CoV-2 infection or an uninfected control (not recorded which).

This clonotype was observed at least ten times. The chain combines TRBV3-1 with TRBJ2-7, with 9 bases lining up with TRBD1. CDR1 and CDR2 from the germline V gene are LGHDT and YNNKEL (reference sequence). With 0 bases clipped from V and 2 bases from J, the junction kept 8 bases outside the gene matches. The CDR3 length is 17 residues. The CDR3 region is CASSQEDGTGSPYEQYF. CDR3 in DNA: TGTGCCAGCAGCCAAGAAGATGGGACAGGGTCCCCCTACGAGCAGTACTTC.

This clonotype came up a few times. The V and J genes are TRBV12-3 or TRBV12-4 and TRBJ1-2; no firm D call. V lost 5 bases, J lost 9 bases, and 13 bases lay in between. The CDR3 is 12 amino acids. Here the CDR3 DNA reads TGTGCCAGCAGTGATACAAGATCGAGCTACACCTTC. Protein: CASSDTRSSYTF.

This clonotype was found a few times. V and J are TRBV14 and TRBJ2-5, with no clear D. Trimming pared 2 bases from V and 5 bases from J, leaving 12 bases between. CDR1 is SGHDN, CDR2 FVKESK, per germline. The CDR3 spans 14 residues. CDR3: CASSQPAILETQYF. CDR3 DNA: TGTGCCAGCAGCCAACCTGCCATTCTCGAGACCCAGTACTTC.

The chain couples TRBV19 to TRBJ1-1, with TRBD1 matching over 7 bases. Germline assignment: CDR1 LNHDA and CDR2 SQIVND (reference sequence). This CDR3 comprises 13 residues. J lost 7 bases, V lost 1 base, and 3 bases had no gene match. The CDR3 DNA reads as TGTGCCAGTAGTATAGGGACAGGCATTGAAGCTTTCTTT. This gives the protein CASSIGTGIEAFF.

The chain employs TRBV30 and TRBJ2-5; D gene unclear. There are 11 residues in the CDR3. The germline V and J ends were trimmed by 2 bases and 2 bases, with 3 bases remaining between them. Germline CDR1 and CDR2: GTSNPN and SVGIG (reference sequence). CDR3 amino acids: CAWSPQETQYF. CDR3 DNA: TGTGCCTGGAGTCCTCAAGAGACCCAGTACTTC. The full variable domain, with the rest looked up from reference TRBV30 and TRBJ2-5, is SQTIHQWPATLVQPVGSPLSLECTVEGTSNPNLYWYRQAAGRGLQLLFYSVGIGQISSEVPQNLSASRPQDRQFILSSKKLLLSDSGFYLCAWSPQETQYFGPGTRLLVL.

This clonotype was counted a few times. The rearrangement joins TRBV18 to TRBJ1-1; no reliable D call. Germline lookup yields CDR1 KGHSH and CDR2 LQKENI. V lost 2 bases and J 1 base, leaving 8 bases between the germline ends. The CDR3 is 14 residues long. The CDR3 region has the DNA TGTGCCAGCTCACCAATTTTAGGGAACACTGAAGCTTTCTTT. This encodes CASSPILGNTEAFF.

The gene calls are TRBV10-3 and TRBJ2-1; 8 bases match TRBD2. CDR3 length: 16 amino acids. The germline gives CDR1 ENHRY, CDR2 SYGVKD. The J segment lost 0 bases and the V segment lost 0 bases, leaving 1 base of the junction unmatched. CDR3 residues: CAISESSGGSYNEQFF. The CDR3 DNA reads TGTGCCATCAGTGAGTCAAGCGGGGGCTCCTACAATGAGCAGTTCTTC.

CDR3 sequence reads: CASSFRQGPDTQYF. As DNA, the CDR3 is TGTGCCAGCAGCTTCCGACAGGGCCCAGATACGCAGTATTTT. The chain links TRBV7-2 to TRBJ2-3, with TRBD1 matching 7 bases. The CDR3 extends over 14 amino acids. J gave up 4 bases and V 3 bases, and 4 bases lay outside the gene matches. Germline CDR1 reads SGHTA; CDR2 reads FQGNSA.

This clonotype was counted ten times or more. The chain has TRBV12-3 or TRBV12-4 and TRBJ2-2, with D unclear. Trimming pared 4 bases from V and 5 bases from J, leaving 11 bases between. The CDR3 covers 14 residues. The CDR3 loop reads CASSSLTSTGELFF. The CDR3 nucleotides are TGTGCCAGCAGTTCCCTGACATCAACCGGGGAGCTGTTTTTT.

This clonotype came up a few times. The genes are TRBV5-1 and TRBJ1-1; 9 positions match TRBD1. This CDR3 spans 14 amino acids. Trimming at V came to 5 bases and at J to 4 bases, leaving 6 bases not matched to a gene. Germline V gene sequence: CDR1 SGHRS, CDR2 YFSETQ. CDR3 loop: CASRLQGASTEAFF. As DNA, the CDR3 is TGCGCCAGCAGACTACAGGGGGCGAGCACTGAAGCTTTCTTT. The whole variable domain, filled in from reference TRBV5-1 and TRBJ1-1, reads KAGVTQTPRYLIKTRGQQVTLSCSPISGHRSVSWYQQTPGQGLQFLFEYFSETQRNKGNFPGRFSGRQFSNSRSEMNVSTLELGDSALYLCASRLQGASTEAFFGQGTRLTVV.

The rearrangement links TRBV29-1 to TRBJ2-3, with D uncertain. This CDR3 contains 13 residues. CDR1 and CDR2 (germline): SQVTM, ANQGSEA. With 3 bases removed from V and 2 bases from J, the gap between germline ends came to 9 bases. In nucleotides, the CDR3 is TGCAGCGTTGACCAGGACGTCACAGATACGCAGTATTTT. It specifies CSVDQDVTDTQYF.

This clonotype was recorded many times. The chain recombines TRBV7-9 with TRBJ1-1; D is undetermined. The germline CDR1 and CDR2 sequences are SEHNR and FQNEAQ (reference sequence). Trimming cost V 5 bases and J 4 bases, with 14 bases left between them. This CDR3 region has 14 residues. The CDR3 here is CASSPQVGATEAFF. CDR3 nucleotides: TGTGCCAGCAGCCCCCAGGTCGGAGCCACTGAAGCTTTCTTT.

The chain uses TRBV12-3 or TRBV12-4 and TRBJ2-2; D ambiguous. Trimming left V 6 bases short and J 1 base short, with 12 bases between. CDR3 size: 15 residues. The CDR3 here is CASSHSVENTGELFF. The CDR3 nucleotides are TGTGCCAGCAGCCACAGCGTTGAGAACACCGGGGAGCTGTTTTTT.

This clonotype showed up many times. The genes are TRBV4-2 and TRBJ2-1; weak D call: TRBD2 (5 bases). CDR1 LGHNA and CDR2 YNFKEQ come from the germline V gene. The CDR3 is 16 amino acids. Trimming pared 1 base from V and 0 bases from J, leaving 10 bases between. The DNA for the CDR3 is TGTGCCAGCAGCCAAGGACTAAGAAGCTCCTACAATGAGCAGTTCTTC. It codes for CASSQGLRSSYNEQFF.

The chain uses TRBV20-1 and TRBJ1-5; D possibly corresponds to TRBD1 (6 bases). Germline V gives CDR1 DFQATT, CDR2 SNEGSKA (reference sequence). CDR3 size: 13 residues. V was trimmed by 7 bases and J by 7 bases, leaving 17 bases between them. The CDR3 is CSVNREESQPQHF. The CDR3 DNA sequence: TGCAGTGTAAACAGGGAAGAGAGCCAGCCCCAGCATTTT.

The CDR3 DNA is TGTGCCAGCAGTGACCAAGGGGGGGTAGGAAACACCATATATTTT. Amino acid sequence: CASSDQGGVGNTIYF. The gene calls are TRBV6-1 and TRBJ1-3, with D possibly TRBD1 on 6 matching bases. Per the germline V gene, CDR1 is MNHNS and CDR2 is SASEGT. V was trimmed by 3 bases and J by 4 bases, leaving 13 bases between them. CDR3 length: 15 amino acids.

This clonotype was observed a handful of times. The chain employs TRBV6-5 and TRBJ2-1; TRBD1 aligns across 11 bases. With V trimmed by 0 bases and J by 9 bases, 13 bases remained unmatched. In germline, CDR1 is MNHEY, CDR2 SVGAGI. The CDR3 sequence is 18 residues long. In nucleotides, the CDR3 is TGTGCCAGCAGTTACTCGATGGCCGGGACAGGGGGTCGTGGTGAGCAGTTCTTC. Its protein is CASSYSMAGTGGRGEQFF.

CDR3 nucleotides: TGCAGTGCTAGAGAGGACTTTAGCGGGTTCACAGATACGCAGTATTTT. Encoded protein: CSAREDFSGFTDTQYF. V gene TRBV20-1 combines with J gene TRBJ2-3; TRBD2 agrees at 7 bases. This CDR3 spans 16 amino acids. CDR1 is DFQATT and CDR2 is SNEGSKA in the germline V gene (reference sequence). V lost 0 bases, J lost 2 bases, and 8 bases stayed unmatched.

This clonotype came up a few times. The chain's CDR3 is CASSQGGRANYGYTF. The CDR3 DNA reads as TGTGCCAGCTCCCAGGGAGGCAGAGCGAACTATGGCTACACCTTC. The rearrangement links TRBV18 to TRBJ1-2, with a possible D match to TRBD1 (5 bases). The V and J ends lost 6 bases and 2 bases respectively, with 16 bases between them. The CDR3 covers 15 residues. Germline V CDR1 and CDR2: KGHSH, LQKENI.

The CDR3 here is CASSLVEGAEAFF. In DNA, the CDR3 is TGTGCCAGCAGTTTGGTGGAAGGGGCTGAAGCTTTCTTT. This sequence joins TRBV12-3 or TRBV12-4 and TRBJ1-1, with a weak D call TRBD1 (5 bases). The V end lost 3 bases, the J end lost 6 bases, and 11 bases lay between the germline ends. CDR3 length equals 13 residues.

Notes on this clonotype: The germline gene is not matched at one end of the junction; a read error may be the cause. CDR3 region: CARSLVVTTYNEQFF. The CDR3 coding sequence is TGTGCCAGAAGCTTAGTGGTCACCACCTACAATGAGCAGTTCTTC. The chain is built from TRBV7-9 and TRBJ2-1; D unclear. Germline V gene sequence: CDR1 SEHNR, CDR2 FQNEAQ (reference sequence). The CDR3 has 15 residues. The entire variable domain, with the rest obtained from reference TRBV7-9 and TRBJ2-1, is as follows: DTGVSQNPRHKITKRGQNVTFRCDPISEHNRLYWYRQTLGQGPEFLTYFQNEAQLEKSRLLSDRFSAERPKGSFSTLEIQRTEQGDSAMYLCARSLVVTTYNEQFFGPGTRLTVL.

The table lists this clonotype with many counts. The chain employs TRBV6-6 and TRBJ1-6; TRBD1 might be the D (6 bases). Germline CDR1 MNHNY, CDR2 SVGAGI (reference sequence). The CDR3 sequence is 19 residues long. Trimming took off 0 bases at V and 0 bases at J, with 15 bases between the two ends. The CDR3 loop reads CASSYSPGGRYSYNSPLHF. The CDR3 coding sequence is TGTGCCAGCAGTTACTCCCCCGGGGGCCGGTACTCCTATAATTCACCCCTCCACTTT.

V and J are TRBV12-3 or TRBV12-4 and TRBJ1-1; D uncertain. V gave up 6 bases and J gave up 2 bases, with 10 bases separating them. The CDR3 sequence is 13 residues long. CDR3 loop: CASRTTGNTEAFF. For the CDR3, the DNA is TGTGCCAGCAGAACGACGGGAAACACTGAAGCTTTCTTT.

This clonotype has ten or more counts. This chain links TRBV29-1 with TRBJ2-5; 7 nucleotides match TRBD1. Looked up from germline, CDR1 is SQVTM and CDR2 is ANQGSEA. The CDR3 extends over 14 amino acids. V trimming: 2 bases; J trimming: 3 bases; junction bases outside the gene matches: 6. CDR3 bases: TGCAGCGTTGAAAGGGACAGCGAGGAAGAGACCCAGTACTTC. Residues: CSVERDSEEETQYF.